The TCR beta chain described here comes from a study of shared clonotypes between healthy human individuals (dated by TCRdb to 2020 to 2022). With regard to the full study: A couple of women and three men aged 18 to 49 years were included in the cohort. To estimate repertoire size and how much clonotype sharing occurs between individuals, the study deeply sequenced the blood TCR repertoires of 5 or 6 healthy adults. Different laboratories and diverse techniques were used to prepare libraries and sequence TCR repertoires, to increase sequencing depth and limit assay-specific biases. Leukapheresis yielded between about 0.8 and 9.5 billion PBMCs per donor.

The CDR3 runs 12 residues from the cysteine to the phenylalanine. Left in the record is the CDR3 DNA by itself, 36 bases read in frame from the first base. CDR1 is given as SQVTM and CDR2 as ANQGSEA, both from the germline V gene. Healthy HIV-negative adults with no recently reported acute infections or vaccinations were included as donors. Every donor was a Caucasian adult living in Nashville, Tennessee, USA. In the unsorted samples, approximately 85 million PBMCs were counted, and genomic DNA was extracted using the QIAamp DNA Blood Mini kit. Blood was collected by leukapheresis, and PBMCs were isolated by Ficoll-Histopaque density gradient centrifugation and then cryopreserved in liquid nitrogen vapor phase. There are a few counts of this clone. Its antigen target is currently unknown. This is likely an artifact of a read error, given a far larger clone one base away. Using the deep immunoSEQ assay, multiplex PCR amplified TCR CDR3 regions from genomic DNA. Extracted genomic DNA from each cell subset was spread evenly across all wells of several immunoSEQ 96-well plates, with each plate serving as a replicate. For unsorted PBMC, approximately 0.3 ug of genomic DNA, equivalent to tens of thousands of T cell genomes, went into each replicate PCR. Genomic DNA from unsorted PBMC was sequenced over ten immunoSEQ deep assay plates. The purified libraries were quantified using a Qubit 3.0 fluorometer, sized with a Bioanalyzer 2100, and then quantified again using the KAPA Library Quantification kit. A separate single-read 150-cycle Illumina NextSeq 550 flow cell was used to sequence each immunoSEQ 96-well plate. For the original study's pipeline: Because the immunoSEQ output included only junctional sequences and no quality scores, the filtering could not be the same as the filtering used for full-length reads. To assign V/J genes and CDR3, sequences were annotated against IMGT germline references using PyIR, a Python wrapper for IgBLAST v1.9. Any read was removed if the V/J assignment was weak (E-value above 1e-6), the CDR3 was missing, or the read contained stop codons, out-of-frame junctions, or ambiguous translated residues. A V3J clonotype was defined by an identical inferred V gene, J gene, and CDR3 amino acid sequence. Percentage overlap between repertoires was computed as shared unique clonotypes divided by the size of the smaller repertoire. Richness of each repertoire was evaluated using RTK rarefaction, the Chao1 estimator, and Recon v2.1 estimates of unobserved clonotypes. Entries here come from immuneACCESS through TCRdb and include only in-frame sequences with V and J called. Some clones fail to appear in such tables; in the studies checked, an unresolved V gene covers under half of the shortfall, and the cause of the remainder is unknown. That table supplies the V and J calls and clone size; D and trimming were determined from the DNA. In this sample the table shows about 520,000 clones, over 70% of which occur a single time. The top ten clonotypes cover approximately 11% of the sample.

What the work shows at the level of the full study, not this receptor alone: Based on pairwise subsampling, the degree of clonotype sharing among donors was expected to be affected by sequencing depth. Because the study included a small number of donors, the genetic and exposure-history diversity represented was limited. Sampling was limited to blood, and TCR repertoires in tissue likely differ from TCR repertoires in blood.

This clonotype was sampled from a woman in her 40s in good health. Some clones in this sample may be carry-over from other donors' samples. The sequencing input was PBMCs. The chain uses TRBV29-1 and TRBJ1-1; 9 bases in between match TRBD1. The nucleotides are TGCAGCGTTGAAAGACAGGGGGAGGAAGTTTTCTTT. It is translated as CSVERQGEEVFF. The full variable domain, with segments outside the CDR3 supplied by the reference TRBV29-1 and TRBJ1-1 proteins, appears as SAVISQKPSRDICQRGTSLTIQCQVDSQVTMMFWYRQQPGQSLTLIATANQGSEATYESGFVIDKFPISRPNLTFSTLTVSNMSPEDSSIYLCSVERQGEEVFFGQGTRLTVV.